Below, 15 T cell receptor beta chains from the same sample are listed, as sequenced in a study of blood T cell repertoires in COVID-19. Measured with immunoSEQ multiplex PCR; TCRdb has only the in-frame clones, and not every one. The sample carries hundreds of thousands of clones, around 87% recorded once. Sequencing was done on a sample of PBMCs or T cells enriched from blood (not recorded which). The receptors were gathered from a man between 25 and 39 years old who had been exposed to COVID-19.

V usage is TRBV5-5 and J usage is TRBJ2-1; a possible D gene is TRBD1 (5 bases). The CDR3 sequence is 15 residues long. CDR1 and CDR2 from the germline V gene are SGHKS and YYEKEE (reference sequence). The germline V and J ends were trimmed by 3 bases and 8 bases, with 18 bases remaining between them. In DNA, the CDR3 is TGTGCCAGCAGCTACGTGGAGCAGGGCCCCGATGAGCAGTTCTTC. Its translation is CASSYVEQGPDEQFF.

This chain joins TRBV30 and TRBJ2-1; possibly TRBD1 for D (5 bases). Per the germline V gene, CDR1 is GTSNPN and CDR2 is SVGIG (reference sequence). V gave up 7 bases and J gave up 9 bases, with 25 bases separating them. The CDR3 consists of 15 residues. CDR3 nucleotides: TGTGCCTCCCAGCCTGCTACAGGAATCTCTGGTGAGCAGTTCTTC. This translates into CASQPATGISGEQFF.

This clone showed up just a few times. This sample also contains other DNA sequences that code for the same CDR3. CDR3 DNA: TGTGCCACCAGCAGGGACAGTCTAGAGACCCAGTACTTC. It translates to CATSRDSLETQYF. The chain couples TRBV15 to TRBJ2-5; D is possibly TRBD1 (6 bases). Germline V lookup: CDR1 LNHNV, CDR2 YYDKDF (reference sequence). CDR3 length: 13 residues. Between the trimmed V and J ends, which lost 3 bases and 4 bases, there was a span of 9 bases.

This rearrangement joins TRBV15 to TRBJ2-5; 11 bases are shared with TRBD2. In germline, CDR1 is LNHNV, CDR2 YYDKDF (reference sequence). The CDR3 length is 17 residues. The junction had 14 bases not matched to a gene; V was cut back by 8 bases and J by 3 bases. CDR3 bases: TGTGCCACCTCCGGGGAGACTAGCGGGGCTAGAAAAGAGACCCAGTACTTC. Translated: CATSGETSGARKETQYF. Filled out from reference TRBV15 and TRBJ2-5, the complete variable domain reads DAMVIQNPRYQVTQFGKPVTLSCSQTLNHNVMYWYQQKSSQAPKLLFHYYDKDFNNEADTPDNFQSRRPNTSFCFLDIRSPGLGDTAMYLCATSGETSGARKETQYFGPGTRLLVL.

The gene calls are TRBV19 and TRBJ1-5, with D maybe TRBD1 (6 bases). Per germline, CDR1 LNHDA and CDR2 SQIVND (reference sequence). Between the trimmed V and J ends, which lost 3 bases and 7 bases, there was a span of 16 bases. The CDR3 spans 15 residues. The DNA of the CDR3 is TGTGCCAGTAGTATTTCGACAGGTCGGGGACAGCCCCAGCATTTT. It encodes CASSISTGRGQPQHF.

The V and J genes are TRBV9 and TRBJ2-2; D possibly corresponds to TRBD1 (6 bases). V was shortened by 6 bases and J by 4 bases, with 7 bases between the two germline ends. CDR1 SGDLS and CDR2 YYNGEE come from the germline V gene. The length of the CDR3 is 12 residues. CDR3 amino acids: CASTGVTGELFF. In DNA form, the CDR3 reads TGTGCCAGCACAGGGGTCACCGGGGAGCTGTTTTTT.

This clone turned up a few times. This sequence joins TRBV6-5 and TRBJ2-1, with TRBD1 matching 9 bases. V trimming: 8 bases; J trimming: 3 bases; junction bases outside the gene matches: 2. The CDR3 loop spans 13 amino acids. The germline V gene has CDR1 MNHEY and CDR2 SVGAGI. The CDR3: CASRDRDYNEQFF. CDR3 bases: TGTGCCAGCCGGGACAGGGACTACAATGAGCAGTTCTTC.

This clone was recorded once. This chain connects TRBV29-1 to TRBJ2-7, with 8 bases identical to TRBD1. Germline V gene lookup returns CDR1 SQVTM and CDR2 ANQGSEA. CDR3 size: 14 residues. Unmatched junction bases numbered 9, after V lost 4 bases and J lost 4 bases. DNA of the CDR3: TGCAGCGTTGGCCCTAGACAGGGGTCGTACGAGCAGTACTTC. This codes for CSVGPRQGSYEQYF.

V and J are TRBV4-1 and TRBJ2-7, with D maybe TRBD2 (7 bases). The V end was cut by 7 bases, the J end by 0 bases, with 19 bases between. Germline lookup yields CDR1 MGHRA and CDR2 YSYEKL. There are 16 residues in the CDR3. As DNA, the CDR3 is TGCGCCAGCACCCCCCGCGGGGGCTCTTTCTCCTACGAGCAGTACTTC. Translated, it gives CASTPRGGSFSYEQYF.

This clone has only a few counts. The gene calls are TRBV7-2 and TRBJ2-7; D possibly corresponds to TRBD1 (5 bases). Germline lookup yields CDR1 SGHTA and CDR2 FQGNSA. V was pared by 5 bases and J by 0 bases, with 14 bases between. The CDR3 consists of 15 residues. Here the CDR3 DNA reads TGTGCCAGCAGCCCGCAGGGTTCTGGCTCCTACGAGCAGTACTTC. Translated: CASSPQGSGSYEQYF.

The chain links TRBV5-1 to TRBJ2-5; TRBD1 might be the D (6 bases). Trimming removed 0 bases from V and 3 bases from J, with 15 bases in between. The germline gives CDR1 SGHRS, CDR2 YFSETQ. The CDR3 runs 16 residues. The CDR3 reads CASSLDPGTPKETQYF. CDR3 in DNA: TGCGCCAGCAGCTTGGACCCCGGGACACCAAAAGAGACCCAGTACTTC.

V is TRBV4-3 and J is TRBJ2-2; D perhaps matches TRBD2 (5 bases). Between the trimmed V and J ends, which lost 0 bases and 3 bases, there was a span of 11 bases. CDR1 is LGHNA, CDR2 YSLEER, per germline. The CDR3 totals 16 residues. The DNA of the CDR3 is TGCGCCAGCAGCCAAGAACCGAGGGCGCACACCGGGGAGCTGTTTTTT. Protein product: CASSQEPRAHTGELFF.

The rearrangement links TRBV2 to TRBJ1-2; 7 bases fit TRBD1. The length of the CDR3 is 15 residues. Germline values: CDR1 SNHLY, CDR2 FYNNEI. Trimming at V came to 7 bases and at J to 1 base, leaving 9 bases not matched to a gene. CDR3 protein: CASTLTGTVNYGYTF. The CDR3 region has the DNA TGTGCCAGCACCCTTACCGGGACAGTTAACTATGGCTACACCTTC.

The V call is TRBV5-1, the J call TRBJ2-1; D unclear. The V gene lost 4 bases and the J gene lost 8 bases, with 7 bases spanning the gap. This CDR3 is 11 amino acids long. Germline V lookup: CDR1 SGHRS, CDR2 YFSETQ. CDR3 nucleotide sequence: TGCGCCAGCAGCGAGATGGATGAGCAGTTCTTC. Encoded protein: CASSEMDEQFF.

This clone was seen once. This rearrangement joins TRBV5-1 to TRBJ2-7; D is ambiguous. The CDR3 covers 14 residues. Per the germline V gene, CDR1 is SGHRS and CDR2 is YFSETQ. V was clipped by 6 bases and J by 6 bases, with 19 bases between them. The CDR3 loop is CASIPSLNVREQYF. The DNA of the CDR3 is TGCGCCAGCATCCCCTCACTCAACGTGCGCGAGCAGTACTTC.